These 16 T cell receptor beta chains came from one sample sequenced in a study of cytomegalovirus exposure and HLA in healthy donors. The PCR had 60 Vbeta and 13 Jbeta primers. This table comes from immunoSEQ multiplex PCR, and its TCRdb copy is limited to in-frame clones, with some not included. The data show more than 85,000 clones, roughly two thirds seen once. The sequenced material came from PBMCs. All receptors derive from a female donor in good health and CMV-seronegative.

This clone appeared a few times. DNA of the CDR3: TGTGCCAGCAGCTTCTGGCGCGGTGAAGATACGCAGTATTTT. Encoded protein: CASSFWRGEDTQYF. The V gene is TRBV7-2, the J gene TRBJ2-3; D unclear. Germline CDR1 is SGHTA and CDR2 is FQGNSA. This CDR3 contains 14 residues. Trimming removed 3 bases at V and 5 bases at J, with 12 bases between.

The CDR3 loop is CASGPDRVEQYF. In DNA, the CDR3 is TGTGCTAGTGGACCCGACAGGGTCGAGCAGTACTTC. The chain recombines TRBV12-5 with TRBJ2-7; 7 nucleotides align to TRBD1. The CDR3 covers 12 residues. J gave up 6 bases and V 6 bases, and 5 bases lay outside the gene matches. Germline values: CDR1 LGHNT, CDR2 FRNRAP.

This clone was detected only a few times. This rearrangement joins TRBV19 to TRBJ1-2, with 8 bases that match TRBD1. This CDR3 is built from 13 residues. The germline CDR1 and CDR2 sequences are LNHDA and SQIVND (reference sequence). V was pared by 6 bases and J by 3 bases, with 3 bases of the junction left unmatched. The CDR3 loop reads CASSTDRDYGYTF. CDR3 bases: TGTGCCAGTAGCACGGACAGGGACTATGGCTACACCTTC.

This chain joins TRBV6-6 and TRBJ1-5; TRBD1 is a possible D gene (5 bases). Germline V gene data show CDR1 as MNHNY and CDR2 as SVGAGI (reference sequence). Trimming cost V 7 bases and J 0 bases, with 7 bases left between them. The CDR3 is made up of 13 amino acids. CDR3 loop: CASMTDSNQPQHF. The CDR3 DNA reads TGTGCCAGCATGACAGATAGCAATCAGCCCCAGCATTTT.

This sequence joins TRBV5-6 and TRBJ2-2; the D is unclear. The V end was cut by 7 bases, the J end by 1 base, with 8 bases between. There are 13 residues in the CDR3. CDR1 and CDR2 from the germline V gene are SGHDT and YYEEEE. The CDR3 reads CASLLKNTGELFF. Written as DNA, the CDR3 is TGTGCCAGCCTACTGAAGAACACCGGGGAGCTGTTTTTT.

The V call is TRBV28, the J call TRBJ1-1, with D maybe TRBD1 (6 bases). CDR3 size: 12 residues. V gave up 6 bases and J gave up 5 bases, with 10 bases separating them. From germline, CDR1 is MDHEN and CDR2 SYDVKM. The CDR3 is CASSLRGTEAFF. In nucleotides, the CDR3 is TGTGCCAGCAGCCTCAGGGGAACTGAAGCTTTCTTT. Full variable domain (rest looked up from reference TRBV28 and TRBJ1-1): DVKVTQSSRYLVKRTGEKVFLECVQDMDHENMFWYRQDPGLGLRLIYFSYDVKMKEKGDIPEGYSVSREKKERFSLILESASTNQTSMYLCASSLRGTEAFFGQGTRLTVV.

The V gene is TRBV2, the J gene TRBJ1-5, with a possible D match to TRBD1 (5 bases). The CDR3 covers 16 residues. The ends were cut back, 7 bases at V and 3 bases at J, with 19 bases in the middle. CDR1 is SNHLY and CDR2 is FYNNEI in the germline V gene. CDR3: CASTPRWGDDNQPQHF. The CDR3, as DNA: TGTGCCAGCACCCCGAGGTGGGGGGACGACAATCAGCCCCAGCATTTT.

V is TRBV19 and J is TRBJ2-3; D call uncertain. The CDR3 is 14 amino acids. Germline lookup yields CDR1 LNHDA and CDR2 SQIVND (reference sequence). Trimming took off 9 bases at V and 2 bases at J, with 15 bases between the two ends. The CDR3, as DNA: TGTGCCAGCTCCCGAGGAGACGACACAGATACGCAGTATTTT. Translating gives CASSRGDDTDTQYF.

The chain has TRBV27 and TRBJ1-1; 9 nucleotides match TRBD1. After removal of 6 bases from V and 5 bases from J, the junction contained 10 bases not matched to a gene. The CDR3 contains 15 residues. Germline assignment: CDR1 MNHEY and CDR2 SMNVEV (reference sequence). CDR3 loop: CASSPRTGVWTEAFF. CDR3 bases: TGTGCCAGCAGCCCTCGGACAGGGGTATGGACTGAAGCTTTCTTT.

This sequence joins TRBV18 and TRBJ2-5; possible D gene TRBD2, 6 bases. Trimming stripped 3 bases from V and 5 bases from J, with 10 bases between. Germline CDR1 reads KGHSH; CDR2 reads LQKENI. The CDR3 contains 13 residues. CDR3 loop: CASSPRAGETQYF. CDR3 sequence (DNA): TGTGCCAGCTCACCTAGGGCGGGGGAGACCCAGTACTTC.

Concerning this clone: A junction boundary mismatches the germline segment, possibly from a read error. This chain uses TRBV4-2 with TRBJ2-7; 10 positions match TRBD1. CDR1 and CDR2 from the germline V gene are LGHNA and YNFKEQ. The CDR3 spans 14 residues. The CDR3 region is CASTQDRGRYEQYF. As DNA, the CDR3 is TGTGCCAGCACCCAAGACAGGGGGCGGTACGAGCAGTACTTC.

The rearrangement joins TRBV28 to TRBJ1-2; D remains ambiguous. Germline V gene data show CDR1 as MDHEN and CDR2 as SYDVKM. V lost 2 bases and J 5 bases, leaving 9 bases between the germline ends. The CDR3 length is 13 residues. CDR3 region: CASSLAGGYGYTF. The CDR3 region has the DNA TGTGCCAGCAGTTTAGCCGGCGGATATGGCTACACCTTC.

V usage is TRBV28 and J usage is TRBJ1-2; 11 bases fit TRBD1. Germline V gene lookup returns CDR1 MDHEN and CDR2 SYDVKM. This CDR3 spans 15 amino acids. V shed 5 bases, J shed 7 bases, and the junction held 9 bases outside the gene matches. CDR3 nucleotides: TGTGCCAGCAGTCTCGGGACAGGGGGGTTCTTTGGCTACACCTTC. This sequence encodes CASSLGTGGFFGYTF.

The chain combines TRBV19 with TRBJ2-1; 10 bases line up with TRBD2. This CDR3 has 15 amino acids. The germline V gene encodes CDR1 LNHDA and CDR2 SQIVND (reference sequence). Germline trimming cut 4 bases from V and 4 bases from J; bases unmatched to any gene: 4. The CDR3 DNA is TGTGCCAGTAGTAAACTAGCGGGGACGTACAATGAGCAGTTCTTC. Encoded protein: CASSKLAGTYNEQFF.

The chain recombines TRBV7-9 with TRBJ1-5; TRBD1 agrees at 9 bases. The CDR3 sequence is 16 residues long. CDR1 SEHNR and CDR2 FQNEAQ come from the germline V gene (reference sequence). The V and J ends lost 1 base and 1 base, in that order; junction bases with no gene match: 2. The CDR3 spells CASSLGGQGSNQPQHF. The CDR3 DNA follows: TGTGCCAGCAGCTTAGGGGGACAGGGAAGCAATCAGCCCCAGCATTTT.

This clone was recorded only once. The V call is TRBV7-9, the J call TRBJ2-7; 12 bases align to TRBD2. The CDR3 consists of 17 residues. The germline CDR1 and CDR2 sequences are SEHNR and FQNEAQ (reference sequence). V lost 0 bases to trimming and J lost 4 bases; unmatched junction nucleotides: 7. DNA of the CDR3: TGTGCCAGCAGCTTAGCCCACGGACTAGCGGGAAAATACGAGCAGTACTTC. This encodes CASSLAHGLAGKYEQYF.